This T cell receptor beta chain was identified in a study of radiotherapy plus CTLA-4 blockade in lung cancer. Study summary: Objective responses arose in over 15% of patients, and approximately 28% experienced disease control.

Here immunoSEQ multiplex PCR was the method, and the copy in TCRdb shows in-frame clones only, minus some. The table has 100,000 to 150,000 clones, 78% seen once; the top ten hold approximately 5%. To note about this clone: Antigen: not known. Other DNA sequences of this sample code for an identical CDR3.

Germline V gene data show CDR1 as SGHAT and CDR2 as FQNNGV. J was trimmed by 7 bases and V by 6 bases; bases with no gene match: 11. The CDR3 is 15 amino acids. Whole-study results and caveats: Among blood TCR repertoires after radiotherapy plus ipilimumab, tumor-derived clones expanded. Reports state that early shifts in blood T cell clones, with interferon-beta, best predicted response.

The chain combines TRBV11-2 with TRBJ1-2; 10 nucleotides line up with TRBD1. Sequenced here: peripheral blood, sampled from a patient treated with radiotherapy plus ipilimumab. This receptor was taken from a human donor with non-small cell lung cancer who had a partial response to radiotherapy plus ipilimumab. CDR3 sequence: CASSPGTGELGGYTF. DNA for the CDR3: TGTGCCAGCAGTCCAGGGACAGGGGAATTGGGTGGCTACACCTTC.